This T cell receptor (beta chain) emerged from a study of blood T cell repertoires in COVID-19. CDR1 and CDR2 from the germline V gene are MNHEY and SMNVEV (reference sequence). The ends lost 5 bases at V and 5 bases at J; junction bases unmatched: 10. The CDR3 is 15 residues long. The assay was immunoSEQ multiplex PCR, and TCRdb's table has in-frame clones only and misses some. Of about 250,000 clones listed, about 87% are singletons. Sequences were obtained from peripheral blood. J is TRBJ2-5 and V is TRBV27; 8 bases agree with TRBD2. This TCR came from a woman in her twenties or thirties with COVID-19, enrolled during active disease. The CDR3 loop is CASSPPGGAWETQYF. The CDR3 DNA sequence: TGTGCCAGCAGTCCCCCCGGGGGGGCCTGGGAGACCCAGTACTTC.